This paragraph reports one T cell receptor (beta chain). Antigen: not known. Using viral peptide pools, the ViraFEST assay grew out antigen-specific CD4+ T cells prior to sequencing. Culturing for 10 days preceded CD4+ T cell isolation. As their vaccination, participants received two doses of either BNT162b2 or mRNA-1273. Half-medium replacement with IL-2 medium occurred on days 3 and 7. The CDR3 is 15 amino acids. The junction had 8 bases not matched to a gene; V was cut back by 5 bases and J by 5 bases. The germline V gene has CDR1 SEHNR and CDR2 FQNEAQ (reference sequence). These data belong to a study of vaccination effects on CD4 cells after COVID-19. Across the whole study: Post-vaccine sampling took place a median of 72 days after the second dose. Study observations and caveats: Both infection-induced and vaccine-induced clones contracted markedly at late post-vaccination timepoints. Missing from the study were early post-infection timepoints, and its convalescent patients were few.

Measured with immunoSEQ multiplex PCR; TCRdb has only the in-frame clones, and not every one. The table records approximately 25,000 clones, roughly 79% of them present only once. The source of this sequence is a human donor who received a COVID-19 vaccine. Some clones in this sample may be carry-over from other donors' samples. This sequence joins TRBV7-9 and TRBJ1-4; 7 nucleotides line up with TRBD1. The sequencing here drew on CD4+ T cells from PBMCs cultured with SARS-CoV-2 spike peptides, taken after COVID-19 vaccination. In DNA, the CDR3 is TGTGCCAGCAGCGGATGGGACAGCCCAAATGAAAAACTGTTTTTT. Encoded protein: CASSGWDSPNEKLFF.